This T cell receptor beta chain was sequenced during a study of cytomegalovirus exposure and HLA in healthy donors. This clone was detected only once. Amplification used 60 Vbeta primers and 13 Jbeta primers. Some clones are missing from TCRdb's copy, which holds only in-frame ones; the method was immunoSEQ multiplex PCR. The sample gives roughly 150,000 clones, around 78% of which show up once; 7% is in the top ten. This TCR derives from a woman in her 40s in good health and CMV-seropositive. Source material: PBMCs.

CDR3 nucleotides: TGTGCCAGCTCACAATCGGGACAGACGCCTGGAAACACCATATATTTT. Residues: CASSQSGQTPGNTIYF. The V and J genes are TRBV18 and TRBJ1-3; 7 bases line up with TRBD1. Looked up from germline, CDR1 is KGHSH and CDR2 is LQKENI. The CDR3 consists of 16 residues. The J segment lost 2 bases and the V segment lost 4 bases, leaving 8 bases of the junction unmatched.